Detailed here is one T cell receptor (beta chain). Antigen specificity is unknown. The CDR3 runs to 12 residues. Trimming stripped 6 bases from V and 4 bases from J, with 12 bases between. The germline V gene encodes CDR1 SQVTM and CDR2 ANQGSEA. This sample is part of a study of CD4+ T cells in melanoma. Assay used: immunoSEQ multiplex PCR; TCRdb lists only in-frame clones, some missing. The table shows more than 15,000 clones, with 76% occurring only once. Study observations and caveats: Reportedly, melanoma neoantigen-specific CD4+ T cells showed varied differentiation states. A reported correlation linked neoantigen-specific CD4+ T cells to CD8+, macrophage and B cell function.

The specimen was cells from a culture (not recorded whether cultured in vitro). The J gene is TRBJ1-2, the V gene TRBV29-1; D remains unclear. This TCR derives from a human donor with melanoma. The CDR3 loop reads CSVYSGSYGYTF. In nucleotides, the CDR3 is TGCAGCGTGTACTCAGGATCCTATGGCTACACCTTC.